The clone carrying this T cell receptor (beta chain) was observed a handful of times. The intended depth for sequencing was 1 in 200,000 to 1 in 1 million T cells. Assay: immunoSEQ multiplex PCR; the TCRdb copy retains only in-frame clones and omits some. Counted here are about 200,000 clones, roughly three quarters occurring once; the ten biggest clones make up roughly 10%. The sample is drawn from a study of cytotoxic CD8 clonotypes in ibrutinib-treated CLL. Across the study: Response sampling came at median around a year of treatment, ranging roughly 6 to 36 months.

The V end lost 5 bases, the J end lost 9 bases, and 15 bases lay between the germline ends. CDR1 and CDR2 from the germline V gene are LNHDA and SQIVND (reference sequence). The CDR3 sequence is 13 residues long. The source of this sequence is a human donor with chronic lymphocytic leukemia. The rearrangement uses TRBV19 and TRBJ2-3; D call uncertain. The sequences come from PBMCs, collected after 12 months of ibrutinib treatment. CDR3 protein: CASSPMVAETQYF. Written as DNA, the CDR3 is TGTGCCAGTAGTCCTATGGTTGCGGAGACGCAGTATTTT.